The 5 T cell receptor beta chains given below trace back to one sample, sequenced in a study of vaccination effects on CD4 cells after COVID-19. For these TCRs, the target antigens are not known. Under the ViraFEST assay, PBMC were stimulated with viral peptide pools so that antigen-specific CD4+ T cells expanded. Sequencing was performed afterwards. At the end of about ten days of culture, CD4+ T cells were isolated. Sequencing used immunoSEQ multiplex PCR; TCRdb keeps in-frame clones, though not all of them. The sample consists of about 79,000 clones, around four fifths of them appearing once. The sample here was CD4+ T cells from PBMCs cultured with HCoV-229E spike peptides, taken before COVID-19 vaccination. The source is a human donor who received a COVID-19 vaccine.

The sample holds a few counts of this clone. J is TRBJ2-3 and V is TRBV7-2; a possible D gene is TRBD1 (6 bases). V was trimmed by 6 bases and J by 2 bases, leaving 21 bases between them. The V gene's germline CDR1 is SGHTA and CDR2 FQGNSA. The CDR3 length is 17 residues. CDR3 sequence: CASRQSPKTGATDTQYF. Here the CDR3 DNA reads TGTGCCAGCAGGCAGAGTCCGAAGACAGGAGCCACAGATACGCAGTATTTT.

The chain couples TRBV12-3 or TRBV12-4 to TRBJ2-3; D remains unclear. The CDR3 length is 11 residues. Trimming removed 6 bases at V and 4 bases at J, with 5 bases between. The DNA of the CDR3 is TGTGCCAGCAGGCGATCAGATACGCAGTATTTT. Its translation: CASRRSDTQYF.

This clone was observed once. The chain combines TRBV25-1 with TRBJ2-4; a possible D gene is TRBD1 (6 bases). The CDR3 has 17 amino acids. Germline V CDR1 and CDR2: MGHDK, SYGVNS. V dropped 4 bases and J dropped 5 bases, with 21 bases sitting between them. CDR3 sequence reads: CASSVSQGTLGQNIQYF. As DNA, the CDR3 is TGTGCCAGCAGTGTATCGCAGGGGACCCTCGGCCAAAACATTCAGTACTTC. Using reference TRBV25-1 and TRBJ2-4 for the parts outside the CDR3, the full variable domain is EADIYQTPRYLVIGTGKKITLECSQTMGHDKMYWYQQDPGMELHLIHYSYGVNSTEKGDLSSESTVSRIRTEHFPLTLESARPSHTSQYLCASSVSQGTLGQNIQYFGAGTRLSVL.

About this clone itself: One end of the junction is discordant with germline, which a read error may explain. The chain is built from TRBV10-3 and TRBJ1-3; no firm D call. The CDR3 contains 13 residues. CDR1 and CDR2 from the germline V gene are ENHRY and SYGVKD. CDR3 coding DNA: TGTGCCATCAGCGGGAGTTCTGTAAACACCATATATTTT. It encodes CAISGSSVNTIYF.

The chain employs TRBV28 and TRBJ2-1; TRBD2 might be the D (5 bases). The V gene's germline CDR1 is MDHEN and CDR2 SYDVKM. CDR3 size: 16 residues. V gave up 4 bases and J gave up 3 bases, with 16 bases separating them. CDR3 DNA sequence: TGTGCCAGCAGTTCGCTGGGAGCGGAAAACTACAATGAGCAGTTCTTC. The encoded protein is CASSSLGAENYNEQFF. Full variable domain (remainder filled in from reference TRBV28 and TRBJ2-1): DVKVTQSSRYLVKRTGEKVFLECVQDMDHENMFWYRQDPGLGLRLIYFSYDVKMKEKGDIPEGYSVSREKKERFSLILESASTNQTSMYLCASSSLGAENYNEQFFGPGTRLTVL.